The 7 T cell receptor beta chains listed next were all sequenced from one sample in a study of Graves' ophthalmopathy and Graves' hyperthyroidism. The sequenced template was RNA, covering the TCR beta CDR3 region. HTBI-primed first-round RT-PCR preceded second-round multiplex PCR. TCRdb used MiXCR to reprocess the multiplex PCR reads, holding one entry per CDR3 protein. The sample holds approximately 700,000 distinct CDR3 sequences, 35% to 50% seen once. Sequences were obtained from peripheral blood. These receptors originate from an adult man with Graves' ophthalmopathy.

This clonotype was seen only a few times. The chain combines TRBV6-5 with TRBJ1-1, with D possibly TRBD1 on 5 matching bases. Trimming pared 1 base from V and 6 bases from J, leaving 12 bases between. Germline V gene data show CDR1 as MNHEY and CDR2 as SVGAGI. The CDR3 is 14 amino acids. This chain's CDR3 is CASSYWKGSAEAFF. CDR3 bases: TGTGCCAGCAGTTACTGGAAGGGGTCGGCTGAAGCTTTCTTT.

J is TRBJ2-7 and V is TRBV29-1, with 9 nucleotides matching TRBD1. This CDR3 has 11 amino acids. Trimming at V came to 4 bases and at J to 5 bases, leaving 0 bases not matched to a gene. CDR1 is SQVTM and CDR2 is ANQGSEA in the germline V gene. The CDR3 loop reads CSVGTGDEQYF. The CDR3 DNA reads TGCAGCGTTGGGACAGGGGACGAGCAGTACTTC.

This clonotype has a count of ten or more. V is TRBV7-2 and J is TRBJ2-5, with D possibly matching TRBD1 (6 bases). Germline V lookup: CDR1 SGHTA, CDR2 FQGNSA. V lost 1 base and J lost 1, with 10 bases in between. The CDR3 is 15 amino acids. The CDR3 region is CASSLGPGVQETQYF. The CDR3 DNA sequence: TGTGCCAGCAGCTTAGGCCCAGGGGTCCAAGAGACCCAGTACTTC.

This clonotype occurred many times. CDR3 coding DNA: TGTGCCACCAGTGATTTGAGTGGGGAGCTGTTTTTT. Encoded protein: CATSDLSGELFF. The chain recombines TRBV24-1 with TRBJ2-2; D call uncertain. The CDR3 runs 12 residues. The germline V gene encodes CDR1 KGHDR and CDR2 SFDVKD. V was clipped by 0 bases and J by 8 bases, with 3 bases between them.

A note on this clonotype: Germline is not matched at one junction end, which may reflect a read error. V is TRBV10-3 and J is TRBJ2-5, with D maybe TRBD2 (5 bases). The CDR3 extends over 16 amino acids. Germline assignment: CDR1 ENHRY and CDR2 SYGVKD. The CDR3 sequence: CASSPAREQFRETQYF. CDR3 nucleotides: TGTGCCAGCAGTCCCGCTAGGGAGCAGTTCAGGGAGACCCAGTACTTC.

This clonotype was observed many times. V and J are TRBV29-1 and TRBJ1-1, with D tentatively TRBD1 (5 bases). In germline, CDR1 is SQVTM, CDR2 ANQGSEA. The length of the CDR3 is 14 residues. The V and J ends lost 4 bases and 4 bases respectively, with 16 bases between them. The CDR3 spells CSVAHGTGRTEAFF. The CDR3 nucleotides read TGCAGCGTTGCCCACGGGACCGGACGCACTGAAGCTTTCTTT.

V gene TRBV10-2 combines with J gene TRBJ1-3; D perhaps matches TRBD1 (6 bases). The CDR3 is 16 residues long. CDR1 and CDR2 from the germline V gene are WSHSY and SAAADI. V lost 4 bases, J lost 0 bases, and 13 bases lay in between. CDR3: CASSASSGASGNTIYF. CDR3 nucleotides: TGCGCCAGCAGTGCCTCATCAGGGGCCTCTGGAAACACCATATATTTT.